This entry is about one T cell receptor (beta chain). Its antigen is unidentified. CDR3 size: 14 residues. Trimming pared 7 bases from V and 1 base from J, leaving 14 bases between. Germline-derived CDR1 and CDR2 are SQVTM and ANQGSEA. The data were taken from a study of cytomegalovirus exposure and HLA in healthy donors. About the study: Later analysis reported that the roughly 130 validation repertoires shared the platform of the approximately 670 first-cohort repertoires.

Overall study findings and caveats: There were 150 to 200 TCR beta chains listed as cytomegalovirus-associated. CMV antigen specificity was confirmed in vitro for a few CMV-associated chains.

Sequenced by immunoSEQ multiplex PCR; TCRdb stores in-frame clones only, minus some. The sample lists roughly 150,000 clones, 86% occurring once. The sample taken for sequencing was PBMCs. The chain joins TRBV29-1 to TRBJ1-5; D is perhaps TRBD1 (5 bases). The clonotype was recovered from a woman aged 18-29 years in good health and CMV-seronegative. The CDR3 region has the DNA TGCAGCGCTGGGGGGGATAGAAGCAATCAGCCCCAGCATTTT. It translates to CSAGGDRSNQPQHF.